These T cell receptor beta chains were read from a single sample in a study of T cells after yellow fever vaccination. MiXCR, run by TCRdb on the 5' RACE reads, gives a single entry per CDR3 protein. The sample records a few hundred thousand distinct CDR3 sequences, 6.9% being singletons. The input for sequencing was CD4+ T cells sorted from PBMCs, taken 15 days after the yellow fever booster vaccination. The receptors originated from a man between 25 and 39 years old who received the YFV17D yellow fever vaccine. Both conserved end residues are part of each CDR3. Each record gives: clone size, V gene, J gene, D gene, CDR3 DNA, CDR3 protein. D genes are given only for firm matches. Clone size is given for some rows only: seen once, a few or many times, or a class if the clone is expanded.

.	TRBV6-5	TRBJ2-2	.	TGTGCCAGCCGACACACCGGGGAGCTGTTTTTT	CASRHTGELFF
.	TRBV20-1	TRBJ1-5	TRBD1	TGCAGTGCTAGTAGACAGGGGGCTTATATTCAGCCCCAGCATTTT	CSASRQGAYIQPQHF
few	TRBV30	TRBJ1-2	.	TGTGCCTGGGGCAGGGATAACTATGGCTACACCTTC	CAWGRDNYGYTF
.	TRBV20-1	TRBJ2-5	.	TGCAGTGCTAGAGATTCACGGCTAACCAAGGGAGAGACCCAGTACTTC	CSARDSRLTKGETQYF
many	TRBV6-2/TRBV6-3	TRBJ2-2	TRBD2	TGTGCCAGCAGTCTAGCGGGAGCCGCCGGGGAGCTGTTTTTT	CASSLAGAAGELFF
few	TRBV29-1	TRBJ2-3	TRBD2	TGCAGCGTACTACCGGGACTAAACACAGATACGCAGTATTTT	CSVLPGLNTDTQYF
.	TRBV12-3/TRBV12-4	TRBJ2-7	.	TGTGCCAGCAGTTTAGGGTTTTCCTACGAGCAGTACTTC	CASSLGFSYEQYF
few	TRBV12-3/TRBV12-4	TRBJ2-7	TRBD1	TGTGCCAGCAGTTTCAACAGGGGTCCCCTAACCTACGAGCAGTACTTC	CASSFNRGPLTYEQYF
few	TRBV6-1	TRBJ1-2	.	TGTGCCAGCAGTGAGGAACCCGGGGCCTTAGGCTACACCTTC	CASSEEPGALGYTF
few	TRBV7-8	TRBJ2-1	.	TGTGCCAGCAGCTCACCGACCCAAGATCGAAGCTCCTACAATGAGCAGTTCTTC	CASSSPTQDRSSYNEQFF
many	TRBV29-1	TRBJ1-1	.	TGCAGCGTTGTTGGGGACATAGCTTTCTTT	CSVVGDIAFF
.	TRBV3-1	TRBJ2-7	.	TGTGCCAGCAGCCAAGCGTTGGCGGATACCATCTTC	CASSQALADTIF
few	TRBV7-2	TRBJ2-7	TRBD2	TGTGCCAGCAGCTTAGGCGGGAGAGTCGGTTACGAGCAGTACTTC	CASSLGGRVGYEQYF
.	TRBV7-2	TRBJ2-1	TRBD2	TGTGCCAGCAGCTTGGCACTAGCGAACAATGAGCAGTTCTTC	CASSLALANNEQFF
.	TRBV10-3	TRBJ2-7	TRBD1	TGTGCCATCAGCCCCGAACAGGGGCCCTACGAGCAGTACTTC	CAISPEQGPYEQYF
.	TRBV20-1	TRBJ2-7	TRBD2	TGCAGTGCTACTGAGGGACAAATAGCGGGATTTTTTTACGAGCAGTACTTC	CSATEGQIAGFFYEQYF
many	TRBV12-3/TRBV12-4	TRBJ1-2	TRBD1	TGTGCCAGCAGTCACGGGACAGACTATGGCTACACCTTC	CASSHGTDYGYTF
few	TRBV7-9	TRBJ2-1	TRBD2	TGTGCCAGCAGCTTAGCGCGGGGGAATGAGCAGTTCTTC	CASSLARGNEQFF
.	TRBV27	TRBJ2-1	.	TGTGCCAGCAGTTTATTGGCAGGGGCCAATGAGCAGTTCTTC	CASSLLAGANEQFF
many	TRBV3-1	TRBJ2-1	TRBD2	TGTGCCAGCAGCCAAGAAGCGGGGGTAGCACTAAATGAGCAGTTCTTC	CASSQEAGVALNEQFF
few	TRBV15	TRBJ2-7	.	TGTGCCACCAGCAAGGGGGATCGCGAGCAGTACTTC	CATSKGDREQYF
few	TRBV5-1	TRBJ1-6	.	TGCGCCAGCAGCCCGGCCAGAAATAATTCACCCCTCCACTTT	CASSPARNNSPLHF
.	TRBV28	TRBJ2-1	.	TGTGCCAGCAGTTTATTCCGACGCTTCTCCTACAATGAGCAGTTCTTC	CASSLFRRFSYNEQFF
few	TRBV6-1	TRBJ1-1	TRBD1	TGTGCCAGCAGCGGGACAGGGATTAATACTGAAGCTTTCTTT	CASSGTGINTEAFF
.	TRBV4-2	TRBJ2-7	.	TGTGCCAGCAGCCAAGATGCAGGAAGCAACTACGAGCAGTACTTC	CASSQDAGSNYEQYF
.	TRBV11-2	TRBJ1-4	TRBD1	TGTGCCAGCAGCTTAGAGGGCAGGGGGGTCTGGGAAAAACTGTTTTTT	CASSLEGRGVWEKLFF
many	TRBV6-4	TRBJ2-1	TRBD2	TGTGCCAGCAGCCGCACCCCGACTAGCGGGAGAAGCTCCTACAATGAGCAGTTCTTC	CASSRTPTSGRSSYNEQFF
few	TRBV20-1	TRBJ2-3	.	TGCAGTGCTAGAGATCGGCGGGGCAGCACAGATACGCAGTATTTT	CSARDRRGSTDTQYF
few	TRBV5-4	TRBJ2-1	.	TGTGCCAGCAGCTCGGGACTCAGGGGTTACAATGAGCAGTTCTTC	CASSSGLRGYNEQFF
few	TRBV12-3/TRBV12-4	TRBJ2-4	.	TGTGCCAGCAGTTCTCCGGGACTGGTAAACATTCAGTACTTC	CASSSPGLVNIQYF
few	TRBV5-6	TRBJ2-7	.	TGTGCCAGCAGCTCGACCGGGCGGGGCACCTACGAGCAGTACTTC	CASSSTGRGTYEQYF